The rows below give T cell receptor beta chains drawn from one sample of a study of CD8 T cells in Susac syndrome. Each CDR3 protein is one row after TCRdb ran MiXCR on the immunoSEQ multiplex PCR reads. The sample yields about 150,000 distinct CDR3 sequences, approximately 94% seen once. Material: CD4+ T cells from PBMCs. The receptors here all came from a human donor in good health. Each CDR3 is given with its conserved first and last residue. Fields, in order: V gene, J gene, CDR3 protein.

TRBV30,TRBJ1-1,CAWIRGLEAFF
TRBV28,TRBJ2-7,CASKAQGSLYEQYF
TRBV5-1,TRBJ2-1,CASLVGLAGHNEQFF
TRBV5-4,TRBJ2-7,CASSSGGTSYEQYF
TRBV20-1,TRBJ2-1,CSATLDRPNYNEQFF
TRBV18,TRBJ2-3,CASSPFTGDTDTQYF
TRBV20-1,TRBJ1-1,CSATHPLGQTEAFF
TRBV5-6,TRBJ2-7,CASSPLAGEINYEQYF
TRBV5-4,TRBJ2-7,CASSLETAYEQYF
TRBV10-3,TRBJ2-5,CAISPGLSQETQYF
TRBV5-1,TRBJ1-2,CASSSGQGLANYGYTF
TRBV25-1,TRBJ2-6,CASSNNTTGQSRANVLTF
TRBV9,TRBJ2-6,CASSVGGQRLGRSGANVLTF
TRBV12-3/TRBV12-4,TRBJ2-5,CASSPGLAGQETQYF
TRBV7-3,TRBJ1-1,CASSQQVTTEAFF
TRBV6-4,TRBJ2-3,CASSESPRATDTQYF
TRBV20-1,TRBJ2-1,CSPTSQYNEQFF
TRBV19,TRBJ2-7,CASSMTGGFREQYF
TRBV5-1,TRBJ1-1,CASSAQGLGAFF
TRBV9,TRBJ1-2,CASSVTGVGGYTF
TRBV10-3,TRBJ2-7,CAISRVRQADEQYF
TRBV6-5,TRBJ2-7,CASSYSSGVYEQYF
TRBV5-5,TRBJ2-7,CASSLGPTSTSYEQYF
TRBV28,TRBJ2-1,CASSLQGASNEQFF
TRBV12-3/TRBV12-4,TRBJ2-7,CASSSTGGVSYEQYF
TRBV10-3,TRBJ1-2,CAISPTGQGRGYTF
TRBV5-1,TRBJ2-3,CASSWKASTDTQYF
TRBV27,TRBJ2-3,CASSFSGGDTQYF
TRBV7-2,TRBJ2-3,CASSPQGTPVSTDTQYF
TRBV20-1,TRBJ2-2,CSARTAGLTGELFF
TRBV14,TRBJ2-1,CASSLPGRGYGNEQFF